A selection of T cell receptor beta chains follows, all from one sample in a study of T cell responses to AZD1222 COVID-19 vaccine. Assay: immunoSEQ multiplex PCR; the TCRdb copy retains only in-frame clones and omits some. Of roughly 150,000 clones detected, approximately 91% appear once; the ten largest clones hold approximately 2%. The specimen comprised peripheral blood, sampled on day 0 of AZD1222 vaccination. The source of these receptors is an adult in good health. Both conserved end residues are part of each CDR3. Each record gives: CDR3 length, V gene, clone size, J gene, D gene, CDR3 protein, CDR3 DNA. D genes are given only for firm matches. A row's size may be missing; if present it is once, few, many or a size class.

10,TRBV29-1,-,TRBJ1-1,-,CSAQTFEAFF,TGCAGCGCTCAGACGTTTGAAGCTTTCTTT
13,TRBV7-9,-,TRBJ1-5,-,CASSLGEDQPQHF,TGTGCCAGCAGCTTAGGAGAGGATCAGCCCCAGCATTTT
17,TRBV28,-,TRBJ1-1,TRBD1,CASSQGTGPVYVTEAFF,TGTGCCAGCAGTCAAGGGACAGGGCCTGTATATGTCACTGAAGCTTTCTTT
15,TRBV7-2,few,TRBJ1-5,TRBD1,CASSSGTVSNQPQHF,TGTGCCAGCAGCTCCGGGACAGTTAGCAATCAGCCCCAGCATTTT
11,TRBV6-5,-,TRBJ2-7,-,CASRDIYEQYF,TGTGCCAGCAGGGATATCTACGAGCAGTACTTC
15,TRBV3-1/TRBV3-2,-,TRBJ2-1,-,CASSQGTGCDNEQFF,TGTGCCAGCAGCCAAGGGACTGGGTGTGACAATGAGCAGTTCTTC
12,TRBV6-5,-,TRBJ2-5,-,CASRAGQETQYF,TGTGCCAGCAGGGCCGGACAAGAGACCCAGTACTTC
13,TRBV28,few,TRBJ2-1,-,CASSFYLSVEQFF,TGTGCCAGCAGTTTTTATCTTTCGGTTGAGCAGTTCTTC
14,TRBV6-5,-,TRBJ1-1,-,CASSYSKRVLKAFF,TGTGCCAGCAGTTACTCGAAAAGGGTTCTGAAAGCTTTCTTT
16,TRBV27,once,TRBJ2-1,-,CASSSVNSESYNEQFF,TGTGCCAGCAGTTCCGTAAACTCTGAGTCCTACAATGAGCAGTTCTTC
16,TRBV19,-,TRBJ1-1,-,CASSPQGTRPGREAFF,TGTGCCAGTAGTCCCCAGGGGACTCGACCGGGCCGGGAAGCTTTCTTT
14,TRBV7-2,-,TRBJ1-1,-,CASSLGGPGAGAFF,TGTGCCAGCAGCTTAGGAGGGCCAGGGGCAGGCGCTTTCTTT
12,TRBV27,few,TRBJ1-5,-,CASSLRGQPQHF,TGTGCCAGCAGTTTACGGGGTCAGCCCCAGCATTTT
14,TRBV9,-,TRBJ1-5,-,CASSATGPVGPQHF,TGTGCCAGCAGCGCTACAGGTCCTGTGGGGCCCCAGCATTTT
13,TRBV5-1,-,TRBJ2-3,-,CASMRDLTDTQYF,TGCGCCAGCATGCGGGACCTCACAGATACGCAGTATTTT
15,TRBV5-1,-,TRBJ1-4,TRBD1,CASSPDVRDRKKLFF,TGCGCCAGCAGCCCGGACGTACGGGACAGAAAAAAACTGTTTTTT
14,TRBV7-9,-,TRBJ1-1,-,CASTNRRGGTEAFF,TGTGCCAGCACAAATCGCCGGGGGGGCACTGAAGCTTTCTTT
20,TRBV27,-,TRBJ2-3,TRBD2,CASSLPTGLAGGKSTDTQYF,TGTGCCAGCAGTTTACCAACTGGACTAGCGGGGGGTAAGAGCACAGATACGCAGTATTTT
13,TRBV5-5,few,TRBJ1-5,-,CASSVEGYQPQHF,TGTGCCAGCAGCGTGGAGGGGTATCAGCCCCAGCATTTT
11,TRBV30,once,TRBJ1-2,-,CAWSSGGGYTF,TGTGCCTGGTCCTCTGGAGGGGGCTACACCTTC
15,TRBV5-1,-,TRBJ2-5,-,CASSRFGVSGETQYF,TGCGCCAGCAGCCGATTTGGAGTATCTGGGGAGACCCAGTACTTC
14,TRBV19,-,TRBJ2-7,-,CATSRGLSSYEQYF,TGTGCCACCTCCCGGGGGCTGAGCTCCTACGAGCAGTACTTC
17,TRBV7-7,once,TRBJ2-1,-,CASSLERAPGPFNEQFF,TGTGCTAGCAGCTTAGAGCGCGCTCCTGGGCCGTTCAATGAGCAGTTCTTC
17,TRBV9,-,TRBJ2-1,-,CASSKSGEPLGYNEQFF,TGTGCCAGCAGCAAGTCAGGAGAGCCCCTGGGGTACAATGAGCAGTTCTTC
14,TRBV29-1,-,TRBJ2-1,TRBD2,CSVGKAGGYNEQFF,TGCAGCGTTGGAAAAGCGGGGGGGTACAATGAGCAGTTCTTC
15,TRBV5-6,-,TRBJ1-2,TRBD1,CASSLGGGTNYGYTF,TGTGCCAGCAGCTTGGGAGGGGGCACTAACTATGGCTACACCTTC
14,TRBV7-9,-,TRBJ2-7,-,CASSFVTEWDEQYF,TGTGCCAGCAGCTTCGTCACGGAATGGGATGAGCAGTACTTC
14,TRBV4-1,-,TRBJ1-3,-,CASSQGSSGNTIYF,TGCGCCAGCAGCCAAGGAAGCTCTGGAAACACCATATATTTT
14,TRBV19,-,TRBJ1-6,TRBD1,CATEADRGQSPLHF,TGTGCCACAGAAGCGGACAGGGGGCAATCACCCCTCCACTTT
12,TRBV5-6,-,TRBJ1-4,-,CASSIRNEKLFF,TGTGCCAGCAGCATACGGAATGAAAAACTGTTTTTT
10,TRBV20-1,-,TRBJ2-7,-,CSARADEQYF,TGCAGTGCAAGAGCGGACGAGCAGTACTTC
15,TRBV10-3,-,TRBJ2-3,-,CAIRGTPASTDTQYF,TGTGCCATCAGAGGGACTCCCGCCTCCACAGATACGCAGTATTTT
14,TRBV21-1,-,TRBJ1-1,-,CASTSRPRRSAAFF,TGTGCCAGCACCTCTAGACCCAGAAGGTCGGCGGCTTTCTTT
13,TRBV5-4,once,TRBJ1-4,-,CASEGREDEKLFF,TGTGCCAGCGAGGGCAGGGAGGATGAAAAACTGTTTTTT
15,TRBV6-4,-,TRBJ2-3,TRBD2,CASSDSLAGADTQYF,TGTGCCAGCAGTGACTCACTAGCGGGCGCAGATACGCAGTATTTT
14,TRBV10-1,-,TRBJ1-1,-,CASSDEVRNTEAFF,TGCGCCAGCAGTGACGAGGTTCGGAACACTGAAGCTTTCTTT
13,TRBV18,-,TRBJ2-5,TRBD1,CATGTGDQETQYF,TGTGCCACCGGGACAGGGGACCAAGAGACCCAGTACTTC
15,TRBV7-8,few,TRBJ1-3,TRBD1,CASSVGQGNGNTIYF,TGTGCCAGCAGTGTTGGACAGGGCAATGGAAACACCATATATTTT
11,TRBV2,-,TRBJ1-2,-,CATLEGYGYTF,TGTGCCACCCTTGAAGGGTATGGCTACACCTTC